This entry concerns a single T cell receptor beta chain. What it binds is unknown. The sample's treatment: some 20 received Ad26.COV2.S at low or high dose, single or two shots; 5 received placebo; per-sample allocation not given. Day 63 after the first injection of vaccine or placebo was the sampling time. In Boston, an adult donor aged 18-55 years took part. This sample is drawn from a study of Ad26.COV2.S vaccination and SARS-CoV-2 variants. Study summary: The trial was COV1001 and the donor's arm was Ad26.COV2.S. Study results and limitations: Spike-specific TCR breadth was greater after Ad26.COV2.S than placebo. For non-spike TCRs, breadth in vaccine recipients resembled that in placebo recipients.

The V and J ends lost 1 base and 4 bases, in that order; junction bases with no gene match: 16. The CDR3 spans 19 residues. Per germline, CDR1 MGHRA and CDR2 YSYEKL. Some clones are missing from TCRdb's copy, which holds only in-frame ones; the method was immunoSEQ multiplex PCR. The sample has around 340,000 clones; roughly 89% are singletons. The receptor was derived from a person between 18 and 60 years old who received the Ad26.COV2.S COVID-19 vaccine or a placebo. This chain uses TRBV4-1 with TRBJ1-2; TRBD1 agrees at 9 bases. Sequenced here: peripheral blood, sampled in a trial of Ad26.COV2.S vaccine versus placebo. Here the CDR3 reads CASSQVFRMRTGAPYGYTF. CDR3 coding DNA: TGCGCCAGCAGCCAAGTCTTTAGGATGCGGACAGGGGCGCCCTATGGCTACACCTTC.